This T cell receptor (beta chain) was identified during a study of T-cell memory formation after mild COVID-19. General observations from the study: CM and EM subsets held most contracting CD4+ clones; EMRA held CD8+ ones.

TCRdb redid the calling of the 5' RACE reads with MiXCR, one entry per CDR3 protein. The data hold some 300,000 distinct CDR3 sequences, with 20% to 25% observed a single time. This clonotype has a handful of counts. Its specificity is unknown. Germline CDR1 and CDR2: SGHTA and FQGTGA. Trimming cost V 5 bases and J 4 bases, with 11 bases left between them. This CDR3 is built from 13 residues. This TCR came from a man aged 18 to 35 who had mild COVID-19 (a few samples of this study predate the infection). Cell type and time point are not known. Input material: PBMCs or a T cell subset sorted from them (not recorded which). The chain combines TRBV7-3 with TRBJ1-1, with D possibly being TRBD1 (6 bases). The CDR3 reads CASSTQGTTEAFF. The CDR3 DNA reads TGTGCCAGCAGCACTCAGGGGACCACTGAAGCTTTCTTT.